This T cell receptor beta chain was captured by sequencing in a study of graft-versus-host responses after intestinal transplantation. The germline V gene has CDR1 GTSNPN and CDR2 SVGIG (reference sequence). The CDR3 is 13 residues long. The V end lost 1 base, the J end lost 4 bases, and 10 bases lay between the germline ends. A remark on this clone: Its target is not known.

Sequencing used immunoSEQ multiplex PCR; TCRdb keeps in-frame clones, though not all of them. In the table there are about 100,000 clones, approximately 84% of which are singletons. The chain uses TRBV30 and TRBJ1-2; D might be TRBD1 (6 bases). The receptor was isolated from a human donor who was the organ donor for an intestinal transplant. Sequencing used unstimulated CD4+ T cells sorted from spleen or lymph node cells, obtained before transplant. CDR3 sequence: CAWSAGQFYGYTF. DNA of the CDR3: TGTGCCTGGAGTGCCGGACAGTTCTATGGCTACACCTTC.